Following are 31 T cell receptor beta chains from one sample sequenced in a study of T cell repertoires in cytomegalovirus infection (dated by TCRdb to between 2019 and 2020). Sequencer: Illumina HiSeq 1500. Using fastp at Q25 and MiXCR, TCRdb reprocessed the public reads and kept productive beta chains. Rows merge per CDR3 protein into single entries with the most common DNA and genes. This sample holds approximately 730,000 distinct CDR3 sequences; approximately 33% were observed only once. 15% to 20% of the sample is taken by the ten largest. The treatment or condition label for this specimen denotes: in vitro stimulation with specific CMV peptide epitopes to enrich CMV-specific T cells. Their antigen targets remain unknown. Here the sequenced sample was cultured PBMCs, taken from culture after CMV antigen stimulation. Receptors were obtained from a human donor in good health (CMV status not recorded). Some clones in this sample may be carry-over from other donors' samples.

This clonotype was counted a few times. V gene TRBV7-2 combines with J gene TRBJ1-2, with 7 bases fitting TRBD1. V lost 1 base, J lost 8 bases, and 16 bases stayed unmatched. CDR3 length: 17 residues. Per the germline V gene, CDR1 is SGHTA and CDR2 is FQGNSA. The CDR3 DNA reads TGTGCCAGCAGCTTAGAAGGGACAGCAGGAGTGATAGACGGCTACACCTTC. Its translation: CASSLEGTAGVIDGYTF.

This clonotype was picked up many times. The chain recombines TRBV7-2 with TRBJ2-5; TRBD2 matches 8 bases. Germline CDR1 reads SGHTA; CDR2 reads FQGNSA. Trimming removed 1 base from V and 5 bases from J; junction bases left unmatched: 6. The length of the CDR3 is 15 residues. The CDR3 is CASSLEGTRGETQYF. CDR3 coding DNA: TGTGCCAGCAGCTTAGAGGGGACTAGGGGCGAGACCCAGTACTTC. Supplemented by reference TRBV7-2 and TRBJ2-5, the full variable domain reads GAGVSQSPSNKVTEKGKDVELRCDPISGHTALYWYRQSLGQGLEFLIYFQGNSAPDKSGLPSDRFSAERTGGSVSTLTIQRTQQEDSAVYLCASSLEGTRGETQYFGPGTRLLVL.

This sequence joins TRBV18 and TRBJ1-2, with TRBD1 matching over 7 bases. This CDR3 comprises 15 residues. Germline CDR1 reads KGHSH; CDR2 reads LQKENI. Losses at the gene ends were 6 bases for V and 8 bases for J; bases not matched to a gene: 15. CDR3 loop: CASSTTGPFHLGYTF. The CDR3 coding sequence is TGTGCCAGCTCCACGACAGGGCCGTTCCATCTAGGCTACACCTTC.

The count of this clonotype is one. This sequence joins TRBV4-1 and TRBJ2-1; TRBD2 matches 11 bases. The V gene's germline CDR1 is MGHRA and CDR2 YSYEKL. Trimming at V came to 0 bases and at J to 8 bases, leaving 15 bases not matched to a gene. The CDR3 is 19 amino acids. CDR3 sequence reads: CASSQEWQASGGPGDEQFF. The CDR3 bases are TGCGCCAGCAGCCAAGAGTGGCAGGCTAGCGGGGGGCCTGGGGATGAGCAGTTCTTC.

Only a few counts were recorded for this clonotype. This chain joins TRBV12-3 or TRBV12-4 and TRBJ2-5, with TRBD1 matching over 10 bases. This CDR3 contains 14 residues. Trimming took 6 bases from V and 5 from J; bases not matched to a gene: 6. In DNA, the CDR3 is TGTGCCAGCAGGGGGGACAGGGGTTTGGAGACCCAGTACTTC. Residues: CASRGDRGLETQYF.

The chain links TRBV12-3 or TRBV12-4 to TRBJ2-5, with D tentatively TRBD2 (5 bases). The CDR3 is 13 amino acids. The V gene lost 3 bases and the J gene lost 1 base, with 6 bases spanning the gap. CDR3 DNA sequence: TGTGCCAGCAGTTTTAGCGTCCAAGAGACCCAGTACTTC. This sequence encodes CASSFSVQETQYF.

This chain connects TRBV28 to TRBJ1-2, with D maybe TRBD1 (5 bases). CDR3 length equals 14 residues. In germline, CDR1 is MDHEN, CDR2 SYDVKM. The V gene lost 5 bases and the J gene lost 2 bases, with 12 bases spanning the gap. Here the CDR3 DNA reads TGTGCCAGCAGTACCATGACAGAAAACTATGGCTACACCTTC. This sequence encodes CASSTMTENYGYTF.

The chain carries TRBV19 and TRBJ2-7; a weak D match, TRBD1 (5 bases). Looked up from germline, CDR1 is LNHDA and CDR2 is SQIVND (reference sequence). V lost 3 bases and J lost 3, with 9 bases in between. The CDR3 is 13 residues long. In DNA, the CDR3 is TGTGCCAGTAGTATGACAGTTTTCTACGAGCAGTACTTC. Protein product: CASSMTVFYEQYF.

Comments on this clonotype: At one end, the junction sequence differs from germline, possibly due to a read error. The rearrangement joins TRBV5-1 to TRBJ1-6; 8 nucleotides agree with TRBD1. Germline assignment: CDR1 SGHRS and CDR2 YFSETQ. This CDR3 comprises 15 residues. The CDR3 DNA reads TGTGCCAGCAGCTTAGCAGGACAGGGAAACTCACCCCTCCACTTT. This encodes CASSLAGQGNSPLHF.

This chain joins TRBV2 and TRBJ2-2; TRBD1 matches at 10 bases. V shed 3 bases, J shed 7 bases, and the junction held 5 bases outside the gene matches. This CDR3 is built from 15 residues. Germline lookup yields CDR1 SNHLY and CDR2 FYNNEI. The CDR3 nucleotides read TGTGCCAGCAGTGAGGACAGGGGGAAGGTCGGGGAGCTGTTTTTT. As protein: CASSEDRGKVGELFF.

This clonotype was found a few times. The chain employs TRBV7-2 and TRBJ2-3, with D uncertain. Germline CDR1 reads SGHTA; CDR2 reads FQGNSA. The V end was cut by 2 bases, the J end by 2 bases, with 11 bases between. The CDR3 loop spans 15 amino acids. The CDR3 DNA follows: TGTGCCAGCAGCTTAACGTCCCCTCTCACAGATACGCAGTATTTT. This gives the protein CASSLTSPLTDTQYF.

This chain uses TRBV6-2 or TRBV6-3 with TRBJ2-3; no reliable D call. Germline CDR1 reads MNHEY; CDR2 reads SVGEGT. The length of the CDR3 is 16 residues. V was shortened by 7 bases and J by 4 bases, with 21 bases between the two germline ends. CDR3 nucleotide sequence: TGTGCCAGCACCACCCGACTCCACCCTAACGCAGATACGCAGTATTTT. As protein: CASTTRLHPNADTQYF.

The chain employs TRBV12-3 or TRBV12-4 and TRBJ2-5, with no clear D. The ends were cut back, 6 bases at V and 5 bases at J, with 13 bases in the middle. The CDR3 is 13 amino acids. CDR3 in amino acids: CASSFIVGETQYF. The CDR3 coding sequence is TGTGCCAGCAGCTTTATCGTGGGGGAGACCCAGTACTTC.

This clonotype was seen only a few times. The chain joins TRBV4-1 to TRBJ1-3; 8 nucleotides match TRBD1. The trim removed 2 bases at V and 0 bases at J, leaving 3 bases unmatched. CDR1 is MGHRA, CDR2 YSYEKL, per germline. The CDR3 runs to 16 residues. CDR3 DNA: TGCGCCAGCAGCCAACGGGACAGGAGCTCTGGAAACACCATATATTTT. This encodes CASSQRDRSSGNTIYF.

The chain joins TRBV12-3 or TRBV12-4 to TRBJ1-3; TRBD1 might be the D (5 bases). Trimming stripped 3 bases from V and 9 bases from J, with 18 bases between. CDR3 size: 15 residues. The CDR3: CASSFGRASGTTIYF. The CDR3 DNA reads TGTGCCAGCAGTTTTGGACGTGCCTCAGGGACCACCATATATTTT.

This clonotype was detected only a few times. The chain has TRBV28 and TRBJ2-7; 9 positions match TRBD1. Germline CDR1 and CDR2: MDHEN and SYDVKM. With V trimmed by 9 bases and J by 1 base, 7 bases remained unmatched. This CDR3 has 14 amino acids. The CDR3 region has the DNA TGTGCCAGTTTTGGACAGGGGTATTCCTACGAGCAGTACTTC. Translation: CASFGQGYSYEQYF. The complete variable domain, with remaining parts taken from reference TRBV28 and TRBJ2-7, reads DVKVTQSSRYLVKRTGEKVFLECVQDMDHENMFWYRQDPGLGLRLIYFSYDVKMKEKGDIPEGYSVSREKKERFSLILESASTNQTSMYLCASFGQGYSYEQYFGPGTRLTVT.

The V and J genes are TRBV7-2 and TRBJ1-3; 9 bases match TRBD1. Germline CDR1 SGHTA, CDR2 FQGNSA. The CDR3 spans 14 residues. V dropped 7 bases and J dropped 3; count of bases not matched to a gene: 4. The CDR3 bases are TGTGCCAGCACAGGACAGGGGCTTGGAAACACCATATATTTT. This sequence encodes CASTGQGLGNTIYF. The variable domain in full, completed from reference TRBV7-2 and TRBJ1-3, reads GAGVSQSPSNKVTEKGKDVELRCDPISGHTALYWYRQSLGQGLEFLIYFQGNSAPDKSGLPSDRFSAERTGGSVSTLTIQRTQQEDSAVYLCASTGQGLGNTIYFGEGSWLTVV.

This clonotype was seen more than once but under ten times. This chain connects TRBV7-9 to TRBJ1-6; no clear D. Germline V gene data show CDR1 as SEHNR and CDR2 as FQNEAQ (reference sequence). The CDR3 is 16 residues long. Trimming shortened V by 0 bases and J by 7 bases, and 13 bases separated the two germline ends. CDR3: CASSLARTFSNSPLHF. CDR3 nucleotide sequence: TGTGCCAGCAGCTTAGCGCGGACGTTCTCCAATTCACCCCTCCACTTT. The variable domain in full, completed from reference TRBV7-9 and TRBJ1-6, reads DTGVSQNPRHKITKRGQNVTFRCDPISEHNRLYWYRQTLGQGPEFLTYFQNEAQLEKSRLLSDRFSAERPKGSFSTLEIQRTEQGDSAMYLCASSLARTFSNSPLHFGNGTRLTVT.

In its sample, this clonotype was seen a few times. The genes are TRBV11-2 and TRBJ1-2; 12 bases map to TRBD1. This CDR3 contains 15 residues. Germline assignment: CDR1 SGHAT and CDR2 FQNNGV. V shed 2 bases, J shed 7 bases, and the junction held 5 bases outside the gene matches. This CDR3 reads CASSLTGTGGSGYTF. As DNA, the CDR3 is TGTGCCAGCAGCTTAACGGGGACAGGGGGCAGTGGCTACACCTTC.

The chain employs TRBV7-9 and TRBJ2-3, with 9 bases lining up with TRBD2. The junction had 18 bases not matched to a gene; V was cut back by 7 bases and J by 4 bases. The CDR3 is made up of 18 amino acids. Germline V gene lookup returns CDR1 SEHNR and CDR2 FQNEAQ (reference sequence). CDR3 sequence: CASTTETSGSPRSDTQYF. The DNA of the CDR3 is TGTGCCAGCACGACCGAGACTAGCGGCTCTCCGCGCTCAGATACGCAGTATTTT.

The V call is TRBV7-9, the J call TRBJ2-7, with TRBD2 matching 12 bases. V dropped 5 bases and J dropped 2; count of bases not matched to a gene: 7. This CDR3 contains 16 residues. Germline values: CDR1 SEHNR, CDR2 FQNEAQ (reference sequence). CDR3 sequence reads: CASSPGLAGLPYEQYF. CDR3 bases: TGTGCCAGCAGCCCCGGACTAGCGGGATTACCCTACGAGCAGTACTTC.

A few counts support this clonotype. One junction end disagrees with the germline gene, perhaps due to a read error. V gene TRBV12-3 or TRBV12-4 combines with J gene TRBJ1-1; D uncertain. The CDR3 is 13 amino acids. CDR3: CASGLSRRTEAFF. CDR3 DNA sequence: TGTGCCAGCGGTTTATCCCGTCGGACTGAAGCTTTCTTT.

A few counts support this clonotype. The chain recombines TRBV7-2 with TRBJ2-1, with 8 nucleotides matching TRBD2. The CDR3 runs 16 residues. V was pared by 4 bases and J by 0 bases, with 5 bases of the junction left unmatched. The V gene's germline CDR1 is SGHTA and CDR2 FQGNSA. CDR3 in amino acids: CASSSASGGSYNEQFF. CDR3 DNA sequence: TGTGCCAGCAGCTCCGCCAGCGGGGGCTCCTACAATGAGCAGTTCTTC. The full variable domain, in which reference TRBV7-2 and TRBJ2-1 provide the parts outside the CDR3, is GAGVSQSPSNKVTEKGKDVELRCDPISGHTALYWYRQSLGQGLEFLIYFQGNSAPDKSGLPSDRFSAERTGGSVSTLTIQRTQQEDSAVYLCASSSASGGSYNEQFFGPGTRLTVL.

The chain combines TRBV7-2 with TRBJ1-1; TRBD1 might be the D (6 bases). Germline values: CDR1 SGHTA, CDR2 FQGNSA. V lost 5 bases, J lost 3 bases, and 13 bases lay in between. The CDR3 totals 14 residues. The CDR3 sequence is CASSPTGRHTEAFF. Here the CDR3 DNA reads TGTGCCAGCAGCCCAACAGGGCGGCACACTGAAGCTTTCTTT.

This clonotype has at least ten counts. The chain is built from TRBV6-1 and TRBJ2-1; D not certain. CDR1 and CDR2 from the germline V gene are MNHNS and SASEGT. The V end lost 8 bases, the J end lost 4 bases, and 12 bases lay between the germline ends. This CDR3 contains 13 residues. CDR3 loop: CASGLFLYNEQFF. CDR3 sequence (DNA): TGTGCCAGCGGGTTATTTCTGTACAATGAGCAGTTCTTC.

This clonotype was counted a few times. This rearrangement joins TRBV20-1 to TRBJ2-3; TRBD2 matches at 9 bases. This CDR3 region has 15 residues. Trimming at V came to 5 bases and at J to 5 bases, leaving 11 bases not matched to a gene. Germline-derived CDR1 and CDR2 are DFQATT and SNEGSKA (reference sequence). DNA of the CDR3: TGCAGTGCTCTACAATCGGGACTAGCATTAGATACGCAGTATTTT. Its translation: CSALQSGLALDTQYF.

This clonotype has only a few counts. This sequence joins TRBV7-2 and TRBJ2-1; TRBD2 agrees at 11 bases. The V gene end was trimmed by 6 bases and the J gene end by 0 bases; junction bases not matched to a gene: 7. Germline-derived CDR1 and CDR2 are SGHTA and FQGNSA. The CDR3 runs 17 residues. CDR3 region: CASRLTSGGYSYNEQFF. CDR3 in DNA: TGTGCCAGCAGGCTCACTAGCGGGGGCTACTCCTACAATGAGCAGTTCTTC.

Ten or more counts support this clonotype. V is TRBV7-2 and J is TRBJ2-1; possible D gene TRBD2, 6 bases. This CDR3 contains 18 residues. Between the trimmed V and J ends, which lost 5 bases and 0 bases, there was a span of 20 bases. CDR1 is SGHTA and CDR2 is FQGNSA in the germline V gene. The CDR3 DNA follows: TGTGCCAGCAGCCCCCGGAGGGGCGGTAGGATCTCCTACAATGAGCAGTTCTTC. This gives the protein CASSPRRGGRISYNEQFF.

This clonotype has only a few counts. The V call is TRBV6-1, the J call TRBJ2-7; 7 bases are a match to TRBD2. The J segment lost 3 bases and the V segment lost 8 bases, leaving 7 bases of the junction unmatched. There are 13 residues in the CDR3. The germline gives CDR1 MNHNS, CDR2 SASEGT. The DNA for the CDR3 is TGTGCCAGCCGAGGGGCGGGAGTCTACGAGCAGTACTTC. Translated: CASRGAGVYEQYF.

This clonotype has more than one count but fewer than ten. The chain carries TRBV7-9 and TRBJ2-7, with 7 positions matching TRBD2. V trimming: 1 base; J trimming: 4 bases; junction bases outside the gene matches: 7. CDR1 SEHNR and CDR2 FQNEAQ come from the germline V gene (reference sequence). This CDR3 region has 15 residues. The CDR3 bases are TGTGCCAGCAGCTTAGTGGGAGGGCCGCCTTACGAGCAGTACTTC. This gives the protein CASSLVGGPPYEQYF.

This clonotype was observed a handful of times. The chain uses TRBV19 and TRBJ2-5; 8 bases fit TRBD1. This CDR3 is built from 15 residues. With 5 bases clipped from V and 4 bases from J, the junction kept 9 bases outside the gene matches. Germline values: CDR1 LNHDA, CDR2 SQIVND (reference sequence). The CDR3 DNA reads TGTGCCAGTAGTCTTCAGGGGGCGCGGAGAGAGACCCAGTACTTC. Protein: CASSLQGARRETQYF.